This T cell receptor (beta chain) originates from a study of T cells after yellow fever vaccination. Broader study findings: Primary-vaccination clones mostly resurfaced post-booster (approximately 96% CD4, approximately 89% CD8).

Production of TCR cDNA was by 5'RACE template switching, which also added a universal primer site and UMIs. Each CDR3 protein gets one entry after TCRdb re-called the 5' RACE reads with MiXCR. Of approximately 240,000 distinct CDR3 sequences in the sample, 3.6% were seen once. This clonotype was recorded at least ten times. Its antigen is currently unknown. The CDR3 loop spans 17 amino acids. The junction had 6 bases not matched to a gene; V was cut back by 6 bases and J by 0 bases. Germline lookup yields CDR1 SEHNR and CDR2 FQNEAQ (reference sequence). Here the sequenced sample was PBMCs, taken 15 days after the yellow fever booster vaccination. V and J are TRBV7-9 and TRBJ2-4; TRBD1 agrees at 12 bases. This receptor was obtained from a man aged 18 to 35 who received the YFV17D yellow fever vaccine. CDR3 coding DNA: TGTGCCAGCAGGCCACCGGGACAGGGGGCAGCCAAAAACATTCAGTACTTC. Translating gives CASRPPGQGAAKNIQYF.